This TCR beta chain comes out of a study of T-cell reconstitution after alpha-beta-depleted transplantation in children. A TCRbeta library incorporating unique molecular identifiers was prepared. TCRdb reanalysed the PCR reads using MiXCR and keeps one entry per CDR3 protein. The repertoire consists of 65,000 to 75,000 distinct CDR3 sequences, with roughly 5% occurring once and the leading ten covering 15% to 20%. In this sample, this clonotype turned up many times. The antigen is not known. Points from the study as a whole: Reportedly, roughly two months post-transplant, alpha-beta T cells arose from several hundred expanded graft clones. Hyperexpanded clones declined; after one year, newly produced T cells mostly supplied diversity.

The receptor was isolated from a boy in the first two years of life who had a stem cell transplant for acute myeloid leukemia, so the T cells may come from the graft donor. The material was PBMCs, mostly from graft donor cells, obtained 180 days after TCRalphabeta/CD19-depleted stem cell transplant.

This CDR3 reads CASSAQTLYNEQFF. CDR3 DNA sequence: TGCGCCAGCAGCGCCCAGACATTGTACAATGAGCAGTTCTTC. The chain links TRBV5-1 to TRBJ2-1, with D unclear. Germline assignment: CDR1 SGHRS and CDR2 YFSETQ. V lost 4 bases and J 4 bases, leaving 12 bases between the germline ends. The CDR3 runs 14 residues.